This T cell receptor beta chain was recovered during a study of OX40 agonist ivuxolimab in advanced cancers. Overall study context: Hepatocellular carcinoma, melanoma, renal cell or head and neck cancer was diagnosed in the dose-escalation patients. Mean age 60 years, range about 23 to 80; about 85% male. Three patients showed partial responses: one hepatocellular carcinoma and two cutaneous melanoma cases.

Clones were read by immunoSEQ multiplex PCR, and TCRdb kept only the in-frame ones, dropping some. The sample gives about 70,000 clones, 80% to 90% of which show up once; over 10% is in the top ten. V shed 6 bases, J shed 9 bases, and the junction held 6 bases outside the gene matches. Germline CDR1 MNHEY, CDR2 SMNVEV (reference sequence). The CDR3 has 13 amino acids. Sampling of blood occurred at baseline, cycle 4 day 1, and cycle 7 day 1. The TCR originated in an adult with an advanced solid tumor such as melanoma, head and neck, liver or kidney cancer. The chain has TRBV27 and TRBJ1-5; the match to TRBD1 covers 9 bases. The source was CD4+ or CD8+ T cells sorted from blood, collected in a trial of the OX40 agonist ivuxolimab. In DNA form, the CDR3 reads TGTGCCAGCAGACCGACAGGGGGAGGGCCCCAGCATTTT. This codes for CASRPTGGGPQHF.